This TCR beta chain was sequenced for a study of CD8+ T cells in alopecia areata (dated by TCRdb to the late 2010s). For the study in its entirety: The treated patients took part in an open-label pilot trial in which moderate-to-severe alopecia areata was treated with oral tofacitinib at 5 to 10 mg twice daily. Tofacitinib was given for 6 to 18 months, followed by 6 months of follow-up off drug to assess delayed response and recurrence. Disease severity in treated patients was measured with the SALT score, which quantifies the percentage of affected scalp surface area. To study T cell clonal expansion in alopecia areata, the researchers applied high-throughput TCRbeta sequencing to both the C3H/HeJ mouse model and human patients. Scalp tissue and sorted CD4+ and CD8+ peripheral blood T cells from patchy and totalis/universalis alopecia areata patients and from healthy controls were covered by human TCRbeta sequencing. Tofacitinib-treated patients had biopsies at baseline and at 4 and 24 weeks of treatment, with a later scalp biopsy in several patients. Scalp clonality was compared across normal scalp (n=4), patchy alopecia areata scalp (n=8), and alopecia totalis/universalis scalp (n=8). RNA was extracted with the PAXgene miRNA kit for fixed scalp, the miRNeasy kit for PBMCs, and the RNeasy kit for mouse skin. TCRbeta CDR3 regions were amplified by immunoSEQ multiplex PCR with 35 Vbeta forward and 13 Jbeta reverse primers.

The germline ends are 9 bases apart after V is trimmed by 5 bases and J by 8 bases. Spanning cysteine to phenylalanine, the CDR3 consists of 10 amino acids. Kept here is only the CDR3 DNA, which spans 30 bases and is read in frame from base 1. CDR1 GTSNPN and CDR2 SVGIG were looked up in the germline V gene (reference sequence). As regards this clone: Its antigen is not yet known. No base qualities exist here, and no much larger clone lies one base off it.

The method behind the library was the immunoSEQ multiplex PCR assay. To provide template for TCR sequencing, every sample had RNA extracted and reverse transcribed into cDNA. SuperScript III was used for first-strand cDNA synthesis, primed with a 2:1 mix of oligo-dT and random hexamers. A synthetic immune receptor repertoire was used to measure amplification bias, and any remaining bias was corrected computationally. From the authors' description of their analysis: Raw reads were preprocessed for error removal, and CDR3 was defined according to IMGT conventions as running from the conserved cysteine to phenylalanine. Clonality was computed as 1 minus the Shannon entropy, with the entropy normalized by log2 of the number of productive unique TCRs. Whether each scalp clone was CD4 or CD8 was inferred by checking scalp TCRbeta sequences against the CD4 and CD8 repertoires from sorted blood. Not all clones reach the TCRdb copy of this immuneACCESS table, which keeps in-frame sequences only. Checked studies attribute under half of the gap to unresolved V genes and leave the rest unexplained. From that table come the V and J calls and clone size; the DNA was used to work out D and trimming. Present in this sample are approximately 210,000 clones, roughly 66% of which were seen just once. The ten biggest clones cover 1% of the sample.

The study at large found these results: During tofacitinib treatment, many expanded lesional clones stuck around in both scalp and blood, and this persistence may partly explain why relapse happens after treatment is stopped. Compared with mice, TCR sequences shared between patients were less clear, possibly partly because of HLA diversity across the patient population. Unlike mouse skin, where gammadelta T cells dominate, normal human skin contains resident alphabeta T cells that get sequenced too, which complicates analysis of the scalp TCR repertoire. Scalp clonality and the number of expanded CD8+ clones among the top 100 scalp clones were significantly decreased by tofacitinib. Compared with normal scalp, lesional scalp, particularly in alopecia totalis/universalis, had higher clonality and more expanded CD8+ clones, which suggests antigenic drive. Because the treated cohort was small and included a single nonresponder, larger studies are needed to assess links between baseline CD8+ expansion and response.

This sample's time point label indicates: roughly 24 weeks on oral tofacitinib. The treatment or condition label on this specimen signifies: oral pan-JAK inhibitor, 5-10 mg twice daily. Lesional scalp punch biopsies and peripheral blood were collected from alopecia areata patients. PBMCs were isolated by density centrifugation and stained for CD3, CD4 and CD8, after which CD4+ and CD8+ T cells were sorted on a FACSAria. The chain uses TRBV30 and TRBJ1-2; the D gene remains uncertain. This sample comprised CD4+ T cells sorted from blood, obtained at week 24, from a patient treated with tofacitinib. This clonotype was sampled from a human donor with alopecia areata. CDR3 sequence: CAWYQTGYTF. DNA sequence: TGTGCCTGGTACCAGACCGGCTACACCTTC.